This TCR beta chain was profiled in a study of shared clonotypes between healthy human individuals. The germline CDR1 and CDR2 sequences are MDHEN and SYDVKM. V lost 4 bases to trimming and J lost 2 bases, with 7 bases between them. The CDR3 runs 13 residues. Notes on the study in general: Some naive CD4 clonotypes, roughly 4.8%, turned up in common across four donors.

TCRdb's table, derived via immunoSEQ multiplex PCR, lists solely in-frame clones and lacks some. This table holds around 1.5 million clones, around 98% found once. Remarks on this clone: Its cognate antigen is unknown.

The receptor was derived from a man aged 25 to 40 in good health. Source material: naive CD4+ T cells sorted from blood. Subset meaning: CD45RA+ positively selected. V gene TRBV28 combines with J gene TRBJ2-3; D is unclear. CDR3 in amino acids: CASSSRPTDTQYF. In nucleotides, the CDR3 is TGTGCCAGCAGTTCCCGTCCCACAGATACGCAGTATTTT. Looking up the rest from reference TRBV28 and TRBJ2-3 gives the full variable domain: DVKVTQSSRYLVKRTGEKVFLECVQDMDHENMFWYRQDPGLGLRLIYFSYDVKMKEKGDIPEGYSVSREKKERFSLILESASTNQTSMYLCASSSRPTDTQYFGPGTRLTVL.